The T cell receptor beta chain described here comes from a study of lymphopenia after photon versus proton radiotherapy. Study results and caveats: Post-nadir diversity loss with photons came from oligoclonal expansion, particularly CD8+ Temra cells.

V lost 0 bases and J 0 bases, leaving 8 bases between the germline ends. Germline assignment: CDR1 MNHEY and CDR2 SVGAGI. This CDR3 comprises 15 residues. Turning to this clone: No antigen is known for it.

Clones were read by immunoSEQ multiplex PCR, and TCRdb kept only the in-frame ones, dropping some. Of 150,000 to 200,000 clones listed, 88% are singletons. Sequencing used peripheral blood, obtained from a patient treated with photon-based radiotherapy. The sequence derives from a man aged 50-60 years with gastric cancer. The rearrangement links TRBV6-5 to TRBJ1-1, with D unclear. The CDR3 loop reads CASSYSIQVNTEAFF. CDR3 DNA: TGTGCCAGCAGTTACTCGATTCAAGTGAACACTGAAGCTTTCTTT.